These 28 T cell receptor beta chains share one sample of origin, sequenced in a study of shared clonotypes between healthy human individuals (dated by TCRdb to 2018 to 2020). Library method: the immunoSEQ multiplex PCR assay. Imported from immuneACCESS, the table was reduced by TCRdb to in-frame sequences with V and J called. These copies leave out some clones; in studies compared against another copy, an unresolved V gene accounts for under half, and the cause of the remainder is not known. This sample lists some 2,000,000 clones; approximately 95% were detected once. 0.1% to 0.15% of the sample belongs to the ten largest clones. Material for sequencing was naive CD4+ T cells sorted from blood. Sample cell subset or site, as interpreted from the label and publication: CD45RA+ positively selected. The source is a man between 18 and 29 years old in good health.

V usage is TRBV5-1 and J usage is TRBJ2-7; D uncertain. The CDR3 loop spans 10 amino acids. Germline CDR1 is SGHRS and CDR2 is YFSETQ. Trimming shortened V by 1 base and J by 5 bases, and 1 base separated the two germline ends. CDR3 nucleotide sequence: TGCGCCAGCAGCTTGAACGAGCAGTACTTC. Translated, it gives CASSLNEQYF.

The chain links TRBV9 to TRBJ2-5; maybe TRBD1 (7 bases). The CDR3 totals 16 residues. CDR1 and CDR2 (germline): SGDLS, YYNGEE. Trimming shortened V by 0 bases and J by 7 bases, and 19 bases separated the two germline ends. The CDR3 loop is CASSVEPRGVEGTQYF. CDR3 nucleotides: TGTGCCAGCAGCGTAGAGCCCAGGGGGGTGGAGGGGACCCAGTACTTC.

The chain carries TRBV5-6 and TRBJ1-6; 10 bases are a match to TRBD1. V lost 0 bases to trimming and J lost 10 bases; unmatched junction nucleotides: 7. CDR3 length: 16 residues. CDR1 and CDR2 (germline): SGHDT, YYEEEE. CDR3 region: CASSLAKGQGRSPLHF. The CDR3 nucleotides read TGTGCCAGCAGCTTGGCCAAGGGACAGGGGAGATCACCCCTCCACTTT.

The chain is built from TRBV27 and TRBJ1-2, with D possibly TRBD1 on 5 matching bases. The germline V and J ends were trimmed by 2 bases and 2 bases, with 15 bases remaining between them. The V gene's germline CDR1 is MNHEY and CDR2 SMNVEV (reference sequence). This CDR3 comprises 16 residues. CDR3 bases: TGTGCCAGCAGTTTAGCAGGGCCCAAATGGAACTATGGCTACACCTTC. It codes for CASSLAGPKWNYGYTF.

The chain joins TRBV27 to TRBJ2-2; 10 positions match TRBD1. CDR1 and CDR2 from the germline V gene are MNHEY and SMNVEV (reference sequence). V dropped 3 bases and J dropped 6; count of bases not matched to a gene: 4. The CDR3 is made up of 15 amino acids. Written as DNA, the CDR3 is TGTGCCAGCAGTTTCCGGGACAGGGGCCCCGGGGAGCTGTTTTTT. It encodes CASSFRDRGPGELFF.

The gene calls are TRBV9 and TRBJ2-3; TRBD2 agrees at 11 bases. CDR1 SGDLS and CDR2 YYNGEE come from the germline V gene. The J segment lost 4 bases and the V segment lost 2 bases, leaving 3 bases of the junction unmatched. The CDR3 is 15 amino acids. The CDR3 loop is CASSVLLAGADTQYF. The CDR3 DNA is TGTGCCAGCAGCGTTTTACTAGCGGGAGCAGATACGCAGTATTTT.

V and J are TRBV4-1 and TRBJ1-6, with D perhaps TRBD1 (6 bases). The CDR3 runs 15 residues. The germline V and J ends were trimmed by 4 bases and 7 bases, with 14 bases remaining between them. Per germline, CDR1 MGHRA and CDR2 YSYEKL. The CDR3 region has the DNA TGCGCCAGCAGCCGCTCCCCAGGGGTGAATTCACCCCTCCACTTT. The encoded protein is CASSRSPGVNSPLHF.

V gene TRBV2 combines with J gene TRBJ1-5, with TRBD1 as a possible D gene (6 bases). The CDR3 runs to 16 residues. V was pared by 4 bases and J by 3 bases, with 16 bases between. Germline V gene sequence: CDR1 SNHLY, CDR2 FYNNEI. The CDR3 here is CASSVVGGDDNQPQHF. The CDR3 DNA reads as TGTGCCAGCAGTGTGGTAGGGGGTGATGACAATCAGCCCCAGCATTTT. The variable domain in full, with the rest retrieved from reference TRBV2 and TRBJ1-5, is EPEVTQTPSHQVTQMGQEVILRCVPISNHLYFYWYRQILGQKVEFLVSFYNNEISEKSEIFDDQFSVERPDGSNFTLKIRSTKLEDSAMYFCASSVVGGDDNQPQHFGDGTRLSIL.

The gene calls are TRBV6-5 and TRBJ2-7; D is ambiguous. V lost 8 bases and J 2 bases, leaving 16 bases between the germline ends. CDR3 length equals 14 residues. CDR1 and CDR2 from the germline V gene are MNHEY and SVGAGI. For the CDR3, the DNA is TGTGCCAGCCTGGACCGAGGCGCTCCCTACGAGCAGTACTTC. Translating gives CASLDRGAPYEQYF.

As for this clone: Other DNA sequences in this specimen translate into the identical CDR3. The rearrangement uses TRBV7-2 and TRBJ1-5, with unresolved D. Per germline, CDR1 SGHTA and CDR2 FQGNSA. Trimming pared 3 bases from V and 2 bases from J, leaving 8 bases between. This CDR3 is 14 amino acids long. CDR3 nucleotide sequence: TGTGCCAGCAGCTTTGCGGGTGGCAATCAGCCCCAGCATTTT. Its protein product is CASSFAGGNQPQHF.

The chain has TRBV11-2 and TRBJ2-7, with 10 bases aligning to TRBD2. Losses at the gene ends were 5 bases for V and 2 bases for J; bases not matched to a gene: 6. This CDR3 is 15 amino acids long. CDR1 and CDR2 (germline): SGHAT, FQNNGV. The CDR3 reads CASSPGLAAPYEQYF. Here the CDR3 DNA reads TGTGCCAGCAGCCCTGGACTAGCGGCCCCCTACGAGCAGTACTTC.

This chain connects TRBV9 to TRBJ2-3, with unresolved D. This CDR3 is 16 amino acids long. Trimming removed 0 bases at V and 0 bases at J, with 11 bases between. The germline V gene has CDR1 SGDLS and CDR2 YYNGEE. This CDR3 reads CASSVGLGESTDTQYF. Here the CDR3 DNA reads TGTGCCAGCAGCGTAGGGCTGGGCGAGAGCACAGATACGCAGTATTTT.

CDR3: CAWSRGQGNYGYTF. In nucleotides, the CDR3 is TGTGCCTGGAGCCGTGGACAGGGAAACTATGGCTACACCTTC. This rearrangement joins TRBV30 to TRBJ1-2; 8 nucleotides line up with TRBD1. Germline trimming cut 3 bases from V and 2 bases from J; bases unmatched to any gene: 5. CDR1 GTSNPN and CDR2 SVGIG come from the germline V gene (reference sequence). The CDR3 consists of 14 residues.

The gene calls are TRBV19 and TRBJ1-2; the D gene is possibly TRBD1 (6 bases). CDR3 length: 14 amino acids. Germline assignment: CDR1 LNHDA and CDR2 SQIVND (reference sequence). The germline V and J ends were trimmed by 6 bases and 4 bases, with 15 bases remaining between them. The CDR3 reads CASRNREVAYGYTF. CDR3 DNA sequence: TGTGCCAGTAGAAACAGGGAAGTGGCCTATGGCTACACCTTC.

Concerning this clone itself: This sample also contains other DNA sequences that code for the same CDR3. The gene calls are TRBV7-2 and TRBJ2-5, with TRBD1 matching 7 bases. Germline assignment: CDR1 SGHTA and CDR2 FQGNSA. The CDR3 spans 15 residues. J was trimmed by 0 bases and V by 2 bases; bases with no gene match: 3. This CDR3 is CASSLRGRDQETQYF. The CDR3 DNA reads TGTGCCAGCAGCTTAAGGGGGCGGGACCAAGAGACCCAGTACTTC. The variable domain in full, completed from reference TRBV7-2 and TRBJ2-5, reads GAGVSQSPSNKVTEKGKDVELRCDPISGHTALYWYRQSLGQGLEFLIYFQGNSAPDKSGLPSDRFSAERTGGSVSTLTIQRTQQEDSAVYLCASSLRGRDQETQYFGPGTRLLVL.

The chain combines TRBV2 with TRBJ2-6, with TRBD1 matching 9 bases. V gave up 1 base and J gave up 1 base; unmatched junction bases: 11. The CDR3 is 20 amino acids. Per germline, CDR1 SNHLY and CDR2 FYNNEI. The DNA of the CDR3 is TGTGCCAGCAGTGAAGTGGGGACAGGGCCTCGGGGGTCTGGGGCCAACGTCCTGACTTTC. This codes for CASSEVGTGPRGSGANVLTF.

This chain links TRBV2 with TRBJ2-5; D may be TRBD2 (6 bases). The V gene's germline CDR1 is SNHLY and CDR2 FYNNEI. This CDR3 region has 15 residues. V lost 4 bases, J lost 1 base, and 13 bases lay in between. The CDR3 nucleotides are TGTGCCAGCAGTGGACAAGTCGGGGGCCAAGAGACCCAGTACTTC. Amino acids: CASSGQVGGQETQYF.

The chain employs TRBV6-5 and TRBJ2-7; D may be TRBD2 (6 bases). CDR1 is MNHEY, CDR2 SVGAGI, per germline. The V end was cut by 2 bases, the J end by 12 bases, with 11 bases between. The CDR3 is 11 amino acids. CDR3 residues: CASSYLGRGYF. CDR3 nucleotide sequence: TGTGCCAGCAGTTACCTGGGGCGGGGGTACTTC.

CDR3 sequence (DNA): TGTGCCACTCCGCACCCCTACGAGCAGTACTTC. It yields the protein CATPHPYEQYF. The chain is built from TRBV9 and TRBJ2-7; D is ambiguous. The length of the CDR3 is 11 residues. CDR1 SGDLS and CDR2 YYNGEE come from the germline V gene. With 9 bases removed from V and 2 bases from J, the gap between germline ends came to 9 bases.

This chain joins TRBV6-5 and TRBJ2-1; D gene uncertain. V lost 2 bases and J lost 6, with 11 bases in between. Germline V lookup: CDR1 MNHEY, CDR2 SVGAGI. CDR3 length: 14 residues. CDR3 DNA sequence: TGTGCCAGCAGTTACGGAGCCGGGTTCAATGAGCAGTTCTTC. Its translation is CASSYGAGFNEQFF.

The rearrangement links TRBV28 to TRBJ2-7; D may be TRBD1 (6 bases). This CDR3 is built from 18 residues. Germline values: CDR1 MDHEN, CDR2 SYDVKM. V was pared by 0 bases and J by 0 bases, with 18 bases between. The CDR3 sequence: CASSLWSNRAESSYEQYF. The CDR3 DNA reads as TGTGCCAGCAGTTTATGGTCCAACAGGGCTGAGTCCTCCTACGAGCAGTACTTC.

J is TRBJ2-6 and V is TRBV29-1; perhaps D is TRBD1 or TRBD2 (6 bases each). V lost 3 bases and J 0 bases, leaving 15 bases between the germline ends. This CDR3 comprises 17 residues. Germline V lookup: CDR1 SQVTM, CDR2 ANQGSEA. The CDR3 DNA is TGCAGCGTTGACAGCTACGGAGGGGGCTCTGGGGCCAACGTCCTGACTTTC. It encodes CSVDSYGGGSGANVLTF.

The chain employs TRBV6-6 and TRBJ2-2; 7 nucleotides agree with TRBD1. Germline trimming cut 1 base from V and 2 bases from J; bases unmatched to any gene: 4. The CDR3 covers 16 residues. Germline values: CDR1 MNHNY, CDR2 SVGAGI (reference sequence). CDR3 coding DNA: TGTGCCAGCAGTTACTTGGGACAGACCAACACCGGGGAGCTGTTTTTT. It specifies CASSYLGQTNTGELFF.

The chain uses TRBV7-2 and TRBJ2-7; 7 bases line up with TRBD2. Trimming cost V 5 bases and J 5 bases; bases outside gene matches: 6. This CDR3 is built from 13 residues. Germline V gene sequence: CDR1 SGHTA, CDR2 FQGNSA. For the CDR3, the DNA is TGTGCCAGCAGCCCGTGGCGGGAGAACGAGCAGTACTTC. This encodes CASSPWRENEQYF.

In this sample, this clone turned up once. The chain joins TRBV29-1 to TRBJ2-7; possibly TRBD1 for D (6 bases). V was clipped by 7 bases and J by 3 bases, with 13 bases between them. Germline V gives CDR1 SQVTM, CDR2 ANQGSEA. The CDR3 totals 12 residues. The CDR3 sequence: CSAWDTFYEQYF. Written as DNA, the CDR3 is TGCAGCGCATGGGACACCTTCTACGAGCAGTACTTC.

V usage is TRBV6-5 and J usage is TRBJ1-1; 8 bases are a match to TRBD1. Germline V CDR1 and CDR2: MNHEY, SVGAGI. V shed 5 bases and J 1 base; nucleotides not matched to a gene: 3. The CDR3 covers 14 residues. The chain's CDR3 is CASSHGTGNTEAFF. CDR3 sequence (DNA): TGTGCCAGCAGTCATGGGACAGGGAACACTGAAGCTTTCTTT.

V usage is TRBV7-9 and J usage is TRBJ2-3; D is uncertain. Trimming removed 7 bases from V and 0 bases from J, with 14 bases in between. The CDR3 runs to 15 residues. Germline CDR1 and CDR2: SEHNR and FQNEAQ (reference sequence). As DNA, the CDR3 is TGTGCCAGCACCCTGGTCTTTTCCAGCACAGATACGCAGTATTTT. It specifies CASTLVFSSTDTQYF.

The J gene is TRBJ2-5, the V gene TRBV30, with D maybe TRBD2 (5 bases). V was trimmed by 0 bases and J by 5 bases, leaving 10 bases between them. Germline V gene data show CDR1 as GTSNPN and CDR2 as SVGIG (reference sequence). The CDR3 extends over 13 amino acids. In DNA form, the CDR3 reads TGTGCCTGGAGTGTGTGGGAGTGGGAGACCCAGTACTTC. This encodes CAWSVWEWETQYF.